The next 17 T cell receptor beta chains were all read from a single sample in a study of CD8+ T cells in alopecia areata. It was cDNA, reverse transcribed from extracted RNA, that served as the sequencing template. Some clones are missing from TCRdb's copy, which holds only in-frame ones; the method was immunoSEQ multiplex PCR. The table includes about 56,000 clones, around 96% detected once. This specimen was CD8+ T cells sorted from blood, taken at week 0. Receptor source: a human donor with alopecia areata.

J is TRBJ2-1 and V is TRBV9; D not certain. In germline, CDR1 is SGDLS, CDR2 YYNGEE. V was clipped by 0 bases and J by 4 bases, with 17 bases between them. The CDR3 sequence is 17 residues long. CDR3 protein: CASSVDPGSRDYNEQFF. CDR3 in DNA: TGTGCCAGCAGCGTAGATCCAGGCTCAAGGGATTACAATGAGCAGTTCTTC.

J is TRBJ2-7 and V is TRBV5-4, with TRBD2 identical over 12 bases. The end of the DNA fits TRBJ2-1 better, so the J call may be wrong. The CDR3 extends over 15 amino acids. Germline V lookup: CDR1 SGHNT, CDR2 YYREEE (reference sequence). The CDR3 spells CASSLASGGASEQFF. The CDR3 DNA is TGTGCCAGCAGCTTAGCTAGCGGGGGGGCCAGTGAGCAGTTCTTC.

This chain uses TRBV5-1 with TRBJ2-7; D unclear. The CDR3 has 11 residues. V lost 0 bases and J 4 bases, leaving 2 bases between the germline ends. Germline V CDR1 and CDR2: SGHRS, YFSETQ. Written as DNA, the CDR3 is TGCGCCAGCAGCTTGGGGTACGAGCAGTACTTC. Residues: CASSLGYEQYF.

As for this clone: Distinct nucleotide sequences in the sample also encode this CDR3. This sequence joins TRBV19 and TRBJ1-5, with TRBD1 matching over 9 bases. The CDR3 is made up of 14 amino acids. V shed 2 bases, J shed 5 bases, and the junction held 1 base outside the gene matches. Germline V gene sequence: CDR1 LNHDA, CDR2 SQIVND (reference sequence). The CDR3 sequence: CASSIWTGDQPQHF. For the CDR3, the DNA is TGTGCCAGTAGTATATGGACAGGGGATCAGCCCCAGCATTTT.

This clone appeared once. The chain links TRBV7-9 to TRBJ1-1, with D perhaps TRBD1 (6 bases). CDR1 and CDR2 from the germline V gene are SEHNR and FQNEAQ (reference sequence). The CDR3 is made up of 12 amino acids. V was clipped by 7 bases and J by 3 bases, with 9 bases between them. The CDR3 DNA follows: TGTGCCAGCACTAGGGGGGACACTGAAGCTTTCTTT. This translates into CASTRGDTEAFF.

This sequence joins TRBV4-1 and TRBJ2-7; D remains ambiguous. Between the trimmed V and J ends, which lost 1 base and 2 bases, there was a span of 9 bases. The CDR3 extends over 14 amino acids. The V gene's germline CDR1 is MGHRA and CDR2 YSYEKL. The DNA for the CDR3 is TGCGCCAGCAGCCAAGGGCAGAGAACCTACGAGCAGTACTTC. Its protein is CASSQGQRTYEQYF.

The chain couples TRBV7-2 to TRBJ2-7; 7 bases are shared with TRBD2. The junction had 6 bases not matched to a gene; V was cut back by 6 bases and J by 1 base. CDR3 length: 14 amino acids. Germline V gives CDR1 SGHTA, CDR2 FQGNSA. The CDR3: CASSSSGSSYEQYF. CDR3 in DNA: TGTGCCAGCAGTTCTAGCGGTTCGTCCTACGAGCAGTACTTC.

V is TRBV6-5 and J is TRBJ2-2; 10 positions agree with TRBD1. The length of the CDR3 is 16 residues. Germline CDR1 reads MNHEY; CDR2 reads SVGAGI. J gave up 4 bases and V 3 bases, and 5 bases lay outside the gene matches. DNA of the CDR3: TGTGCCAGCAGTTATTGGACAGGGGGAGGCACCGGGGAGCTGTTTTTT. It codes for CASSYWTGGGTGELFF.

The rearrangement links TRBV4-2 to TRBJ1-2, with D possibly matching TRBD1 (6 bases). Germline V lookup: CDR1 LGHNA, CDR2 YNFKEQ. The CDR3 extends over 13 amino acids. Trimming left V 4 bases short and J 5 bases short, with 11 bases between. The CDR3 DNA reads TGTGCCAGCAGCCTAACAGGGATGTATGGCTACACCTTC. Its translation: CASSLTGMYGYTF.

The rearrangement joins TRBV7-2 to TRBJ2-4; D is uncertain. V was cut by 1 base and J by 1 base, with 11 bases left in between. Germline V gene sequence: CDR1 SGHTA, CDR2 FQGNSA. The CDR3 consists of 16 residues. CDR3 DNA: TGTGCCAGCAGCTTAGTATACCCCGACGCCAAAAACATTCAGTACTTC. Residues: CASSLVYPDAKNIQYF.

The gene calls are TRBV7-9 and TRBJ2-1; maybe TRBD1 (9 bases). The CDR3 is 16 residues long. Germline CDR1 reads SEHNR; CDR2 reads FQNEAQ (reference sequence). Trimming took off 7 bases at V and 8 bases at J, with 24 bases between the two ends. This chain's CDR3 is CASTVREGQGSDEQFF. In DNA, the CDR3 is TGTGCCAGCACCGTTCGGGAGGGACAGGGCTCGGATGAGCAGTTCTTC.

The chain combines TRBV29-1 with TRBJ2-7, with TRBD1 identical over 8 bases. There are 14 residues in the CDR3. Germline CDR1 SQVTM, CDR2 ANQGSEA. J was trimmed by 3 bases and V by 2 bases; bases with no gene match: 6. The CDR3 region is CSVEKAGGNYEQYF. The CDR3 DNA reads TGCAGCGTTGAAAAGGCAGGGGGCAACTACGAGCAGTACTTC.

This chain links TRBV6-5 with TRBJ2-2; D remains ambiguous. The CDR3 has 12 residues. Germline V gives CDR1 MNHEY, CDR2 SVGAGI. V was cut by 2 bases and J by 7 bases, with 5 bases left in between. CDR3 nucleotides: TGTGCCAGCAGTTACAGTGGCGGGGAGCTGTTTTTT. As protein: CASSYSGGELFF.

Regarding this clone: This sample also contains other DNA sequences that code for the same CDR3. This chain connects TRBV6-5 to TRBJ1-4, with a possible D match to TRBD1 (5 bases). The V end lost 5 bases, the J end lost 6 bases, and 13 bases lay between the germline ends. The CDR3 totals 14 residues. Germline loops: CDR1 MNHEY, CDR2 SVGAGI. CDR3 bases: TGTGCCAGCAGTCTCCGACAGACAGATGAAAAACTGTTTTTT. Encoded protein: CASSLRQTDEKLFF.

The chain has TRBV5-1 and TRBJ2-1, with D perhaps matching TRBD2 (6 bases). CDR1 is SGHRS, CDR2 YFSETQ, per germline. There are 15 residues in the CDR3. The V and J ends lost 4 bases and 7 bases respectively, with 18 bases between them. The CDR3 nucleotides are TGCGCCAGCAGCCTCCGGGACGGTGGGGGGAATGAGCAGTTCTTC. Translation: CASSLRDGGGNEQFF.

The chain has TRBV4-1 and TRBJ2-5; tentatively, D is TRBD2 (5 bases). V was pared by 3 bases and J by 1 base, with 15 bases between. The length of the CDR3 is 16 residues. The V gene's germline CDR1 is MGHRA and CDR2 YSYEKL. The CDR3 region is CASSHLAGGFQETQYF. DNA for the CDR3: TGCGCCAGCAGCCACCTAGCAGGCGGGTTCCAAGAGACCCAGTACTTC.

V is TRBV29-1 and J is TRBJ2-2; TRBD2 matches at 8 bases. V lost 7 bases, J lost 7 bases, and 8 bases stayed unmatched. The germline gives CDR1 SQVTM, CDR2 ANQGSEA. The CDR3 contains 13 residues. CDR3 in DNA: TGCAGCGCCCGGGAGGGGGGAGGCGGGGAGCTGTTTTTT. This sequence encodes CSAREGGGGELFF.